The following is a T cell receptor (beta chain) sequence with its context. Its antigen is currently not known. Within one base of it there is no much larger clone, and no base qualities were kept. The library was generated by 5' RACE. TCRdb names Illumina HiSeq 2000 as the instrument used. Template switching added a universal primer binding site, and the final cDNA carried a unique molecular identifier that allowed TCR cDNA molecules to be counted accurately. First-strand cDNA for TCR alpha and beta chains was synthesized from specific primers in the conserved constant-segment region. To control for contamination, each cDNA library was double barcoded with a SMART-Mk sample barcode plus Illumina barcodes. TruSeq adapter sequences along with Illumina sample barcodes were introduced in two successive PCR steps. TCR alpha and beta cDNA libraries were sequenced on the Illumina HiSeq platform with custom primers. The study's own analysis went as follows. MiGEC processed the raw reads to extract unique molecular identifiers, while MiXCR was used to determine the CDR3 positions. Recombination models were inferred per individual with the repgenHMM and IGoR tools using an EM algorithm. The tcR package in R was used for shared clonotype analysis, with sharing normalized by the product of cloneset sizes. Out-of-frame nonproductive sequences were analyzed to study raw recombination free of thymic and clonal selection effects. The public reads were reanalyzed by TCRdb: fastp trimming at Q25, MiXCR alignment, in-frame beta chains only. Each entry is one CDR3 protein sequence, shown with its most common DNA and genes. It is TCRdb's table, rather than the study itself, that gives the V and J calls and clone size. This sample has 1.5 million to 2 million distinct CDR3 sequences in its table, and around 33% of those were observed once. The ten top clones hold 0.25% to 0.3% of the sample.

This record comes from a study of identical twins listed by TCRdb under 2016. In terms of the full investigation: To test whether fetal clonotypes persist, this study deep-sequenced TCR alpha and beta repertoires from monozygotic twins, from unrelated adults of various ages, and from cord blood. Replicate twin experiments were performed at different times using different library preparation protocols to rule out contamination.

Every donor in the study was a healthy Caucasian. CDR1 is given as SGHAT and CDR2 as FQNNGV, both from the germline V gene. The CDR3, from cysteine to phenylalanine, totals 15 residues. Just the 45-base CDR3 DNA is kept, in frame starting at base 1. The junction shows trimming of 1 base on V and 13 bases on J, plus 20 bases between the germline ends. Broader findings and caveats from the paper: Zero-insertion analyses could be partly confounded by invariant T cells such as MAIT and iNKT, though diverse VJ usage argued against such confounding for most clonotypes. In monozygotic twins, recombination models systematically underestimated out-of-frame TCR alpha sharing, but the models matched the sharing seen between unrelated individuals. Compared with coincidental sharing between unrelated individuals, out-of-frame TCR alpha sequences shared between twins showed an excess of sequences with low generation probability. Excess twin sharing in beta out-of-frame sequences was weaker because fewer shared sequences lowered the signal-to-noise ratio. Conclusions relied on cross-sectional statistical analysis, since the same donors could not be followed over many years. Fewer insertions were carried by abundant cord blood beta clonotypes; a weaker similar trend was observed in young adult naive repertoires, while no such trend was observed in memory repertoires.

Sequencing was done on a sample of cord blood. This clonotype originated in a newborn girl in good health. The sequence is built from TRBV11-2 and TRBJ2-4; the D gene is possibly TRBD2, with 7 bases matching. The nucleotides are TGTGCCAGCAGCTTAGGGGGGGGGCTTTACAATGAGCAGTACTTC. The resulting protein is CASSLGGGLYNEQYF.